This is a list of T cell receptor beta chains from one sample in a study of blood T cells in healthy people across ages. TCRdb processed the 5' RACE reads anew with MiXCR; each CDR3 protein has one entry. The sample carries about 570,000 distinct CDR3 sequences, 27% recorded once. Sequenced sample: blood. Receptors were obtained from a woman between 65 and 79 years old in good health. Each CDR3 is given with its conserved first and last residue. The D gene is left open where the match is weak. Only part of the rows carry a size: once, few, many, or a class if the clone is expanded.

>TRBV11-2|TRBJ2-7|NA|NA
TGTGCCAGCAGCCCCCGACCGGTCTCCTACGAGCAGTACTTC
CASSPRPVSYEQYF
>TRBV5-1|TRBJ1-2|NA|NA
TGCGCCAGCAGCTCGGACGGCGGCGGCTACACCTTC
CASSSDGGGYTF
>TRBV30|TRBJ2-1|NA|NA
TGTGCCTGGAGTGGGGCGGGGTCAAATGAGCAGTTCTTC
CAWSGAGSNEQFF
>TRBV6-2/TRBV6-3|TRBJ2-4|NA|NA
TGTGCCAGCACCACCGAGGGGCAGAACGTTCTAAAAAACATTCAGTACTTC
CASTTEGQNVLKNIQYF
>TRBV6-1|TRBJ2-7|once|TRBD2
TGTGCCAGCAGTGAGGGACTAGCGGGATTCAACGAGCAGTACTTC
CASSEGLAGFNEQYF
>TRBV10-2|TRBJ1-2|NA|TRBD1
TGCGCCAGCATCCCGGACAGGGCGTTCTATGGCTACACCTTC
CASIPDRAFYGYTF
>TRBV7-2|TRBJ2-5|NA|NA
TGCGCCAGCAGCTCAAGGGGGGATCGAGAGACCCAGTACTTC
CASSSRGDRETQYF
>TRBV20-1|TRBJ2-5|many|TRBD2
TGCAGTGCTAGCCAAGCGGGGGAACAAGAGACCCAGTACTTC
CSASQAGEQETQYF
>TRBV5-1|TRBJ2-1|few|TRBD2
TGCGCCAGCAGCTTAGGGACTAGCGGGGTATCTGAGCAGTTCTTC
CASSLGTSGVSEQFF
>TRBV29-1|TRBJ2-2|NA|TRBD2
TGCAGCGTTGGGACCGGGACTAGCTCGGTCGGGGAGCTGTTTTTT
CSVGTGTSSVGELFF
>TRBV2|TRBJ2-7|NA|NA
TGTGCCAGCACTCGGACTGCCCCATACGAGCAGTACTTC
CASTRTAPYEQYF
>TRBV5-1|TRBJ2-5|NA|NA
TGCGCCAGCAGCTCGGGCAACCAAGGTCGGACCCAGTACTTC
CASSSGNQGRTQYF
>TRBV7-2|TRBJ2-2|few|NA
TGTGCCAGCAGCTTATCTCGCCCCCCCGGCGGGGAGCTGTTTTTT
CASSLSRPPGGELFF
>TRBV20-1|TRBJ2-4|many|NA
TGCAGTGCTAGAGACCCGGACGGGAAAACAATTCAGTACTTC
CSARDPDGKTIQYF
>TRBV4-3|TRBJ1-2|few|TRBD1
TGCGCCAGCAGCCAAGCCGGGAGGGGGCTGAACTATGGCTACACCTTC
CASSQAGRGLNYGYTF
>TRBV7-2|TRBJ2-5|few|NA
TGTGCCAGCAGCCTCGGACTCAAGAGGGAGACCCAGTACTTC
CASSLGLKRETQYF
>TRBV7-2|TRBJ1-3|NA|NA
TGTGCCAGCAGCTTAGAGTTGCACAGGCGATACTCTGGAAACACCATATATTTT
CASSLELHRRYSGNTIYF
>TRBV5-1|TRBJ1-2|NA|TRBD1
TGCGCCAGCGCCACAGGGGCGGGGAGCTATGGCTACACCTTC
CASATGAGSYGYTF
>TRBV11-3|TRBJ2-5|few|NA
TGTGCCAGCAGCCTAAGGGGCCGCACCCAAGAGACCCAGTACTTC
CASSLRGRTQETQYF
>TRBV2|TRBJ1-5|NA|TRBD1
TGTGCCAGCAGTAATACCGGGACAGGGGCACATTTT
CASSNTGTGAHF
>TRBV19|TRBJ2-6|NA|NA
TGTGCCAGTAGCACAGGGTCTGGGGCCAACGTCCTGATTTTC
CASSTGSGANVLIF
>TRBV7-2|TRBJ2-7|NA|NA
TGTGCCAGCAGCCCAGCCTACCAAACCTACGAGCAGTACTTC
CASSPAYQTYEQYF
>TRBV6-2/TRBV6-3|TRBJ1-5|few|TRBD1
TGTGCCAGCAGTTCCGGACAGGGGAGGCAGCCCCAGCATTTT
CASSSGQGRQPQHF
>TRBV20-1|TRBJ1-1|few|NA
TGCAGTGCTAGAGCCCTAAGGGTGGTCACTGAAGCTTTCTTT
CSARALRVVTEAFF
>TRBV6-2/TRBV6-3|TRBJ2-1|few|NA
TGTGCCAGCAGTTACACTGGGGAAGGGCAGTTCTTC
CASSYTGEGQFF
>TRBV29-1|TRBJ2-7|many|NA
TGCAGCGTGGCCCGAGGCCCCTACGAGCAGTACTTC
CSVARGPYEQYF
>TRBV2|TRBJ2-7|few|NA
TGTGCCAGCAGTTCGGGACAACCCTACGAGCAGTACTTC
CASSSGQPYEQYF
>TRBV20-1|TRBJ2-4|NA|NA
TGCAGTGCGTTAAAGAGACAGAGGGGAATTCAGTACTTC
CSALKRQRGIQYF
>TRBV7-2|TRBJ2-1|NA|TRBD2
TGTGCCAGCAGCGTAAATGGCGGGGGGGCCGCGGGTAATGAGCAGTTCTTC
CASSVNGGGAAGNEQFF
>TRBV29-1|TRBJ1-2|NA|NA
TGCAGCGTTGCGTTGGGCTATGGCTACACCTTC
CSVALGYGYTF
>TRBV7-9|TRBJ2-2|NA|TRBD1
TGTGCCAGCAGCTTATATACGGGACAGGGGCCAGCCGGGGAGCTGTTTTTT
CASSLYTGQGPAGELFF
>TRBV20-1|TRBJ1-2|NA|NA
TGCAGTGCCCCCAGTGCGGCAGGGGAGTTCTATGGCTACACCTTC
CSAPSAAGEFYGYTF
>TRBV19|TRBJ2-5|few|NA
TGTGCCAGTAGTATAGATGGGCAGTCCGCGAAGACCCAGTACTTC
CASSIDGQSAKTQYF
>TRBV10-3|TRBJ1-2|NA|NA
TGTGCCATCAGTGAGACAGGGAACTATGGCTACACCTTC
CAISETGNYGYTF
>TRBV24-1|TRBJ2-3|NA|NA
TGTGCCACCAAGGACTTCTACACAGATACGCAGTATTTT
CATKDFYTDTQYF
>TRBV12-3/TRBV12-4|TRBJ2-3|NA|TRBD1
TGTGCCAGCAAACCCGGGACAGGGAGGGCAGATACGGAGTATTTT
CASKPGTGRADTEYF
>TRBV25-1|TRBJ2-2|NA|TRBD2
TGTGCCAGCAGTGAAGCGACTAGCGGGGGCACCGGGGAGCTGTTTTTT
CASSEATSGGTGELFF
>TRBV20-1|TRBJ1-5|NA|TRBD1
TGCAGTGCTAATCCCGGTGGGACAGGGGTTCAGCCCCAGCATTTT
CSANPGGTGVQPQHF
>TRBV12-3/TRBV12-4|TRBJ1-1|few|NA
TGTGCCAGCAGTTTATTCAGGAACACTGAAGCTTTCTTT
CASSLFRNTEAFF
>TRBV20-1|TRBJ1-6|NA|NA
TGCAGTGCTAGAGAGACTAACTATTCACCCCTCCACTTT
CSARETNYSPLHF
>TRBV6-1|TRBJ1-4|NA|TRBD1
TGTGCCAGCAGCGGACAGGGCTATGCAACTAATGAAAAACTGTTTTTT
CASSGQGYATNEKLFF
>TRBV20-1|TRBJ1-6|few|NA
TGCAGTGCTAGAGATCCCCGCCAGGGATGGGCACCCCTCCACTTT
CSARDPRQGWAPLHF